The 13 T cell receptor beta chains reported below all come from one sample, sequenced in a study of T cell repertoires in cytomegalovirus infection. TCRdb re-analysed the reads in MiXCR, keeping a single row per CDR3 protein. The table lists fewer than 950,000 distinct CDR3 sequences, less than 35% of them singletons. No antigen has been assigned to these receptors. The sample in question was cultured CD8+ T cells from PBMCs, obtained from culture after CMV antigen stimulation. These receptors were obtained from a human donor in good health (CMV status not recorded). Some clones in this sample may be carry-over from other donors' samples.

The chain carries TRBV24-1 and TRBJ1-5; 10 bases are a match to TRBD1. CDR1 is KGHDR and CDR2 is SFDVKD in the germline V gene. V shed 0 bases, J shed 6 bases, and the junction held 7 bases outside the gene matches. The CDR3 sequence is 17 residues long. The CDR3 is CATSDLEGTGASQPQHF. DNA for the CDR3: TGTGCCACCAGTGATTTGGAGGGGACAGGGGCTAGTCAGCCCCAGCATTTT.

This clonotype has at least ten counts. The J gene is TRBJ1-2, the V gene TRBV10-3, with TRBD1 matching 9 bases. The V gene end was trimmed by 8 bases and the J gene end by 6 bases; junction bases not matched to a gene: 13. CDR1 is ENHRY, CDR2 SYGVKD, per germline. This CDR3 is 15 amino acids long. DNA for the CDR3: TGTGCCATCCAAGCCTCAAGCCGGGACAGGGATGGCTACACCTTC. Protein product: CAIQASSRDRDGYTF.

This clonotype was seen a few times. The rearrangement links TRBV7-9 to TRBJ1-3; D gene unclear. Germline V gene data show CDR1 as SEHNR and CDR2 as FQNEAQ (reference sequence). The germline V and J ends were trimmed by 1 base and 8 bases, with 3 bases remaining between them. CDR3 length: 11 amino acids. In DNA, the CDR3 is TGTGCCAGCAGCTTAGACCACACCATATATTTT. Residues: CASSLDHTIYF.

The chain links TRBV2 to TRBJ1-2; D call uncertain. This CDR3 comprises 13 residues. Germline V lookup: CDR1 SNHLY, CDR2 FYNNEI. The V end was cut by 8 bases, the J end by 6 bases, with 16 bases between. The CDR3 sequence is CASLRGLEHGYTF. The CDR3 DNA reads as TGTGCCAGCCTACGTGGGTTGGAGCATGGCTACACCTTC.

This clonotype was counted a few times. The rearrangement links TRBV27 to TRBJ2-5, with 7 nucleotides matching TRBD1. Trimming cost V 3 bases and J 5 bases; bases outside gene matches: 6. Germline V gives CDR1 MNHEY, CDR2 SMNVEV (reference sequence). There are 14 residues in the CDR3. CDR3 amino acids: CASSFLDRVETQYF. In DNA, the CDR3 is TGTGCCAGCAGTTTCCTAGACAGGGTGGAGACCCAGTACTTC.

The chain uses TRBV27 and TRBJ2-7, with no clear D. Between the trimmed V and J ends, which lost 5 bases and 3 bases, there was a span of 11 bases. Germline CDR1 is MNHEY and CDR2 is SMNVEV (reference sequence). This CDR3 comprises 13 residues. The CDR3 DNA reads TGTGCCAGCAGTCCGCGACGGTTCTACGAGCAGTACTTC. It translates to CASSPRRFYEQYF.

This clonotype was observed a handful of times. The J gene is TRBJ2-2, the V gene TRBV7-9; the D call may be TRBD1 or TRBD2 (6 bases each). V lost 11 bases and J 0 bases, leaving 10 bases between the germline ends. Germline-derived CDR1 and CDR2 are SEHNR and FQNEAQ (reference sequence). The CDR3 covers 13 residues. This CDR3 reads CAGGTTNTGELFF. The DNA for the CDR3 is TGTGCCGGCGGGACAACGAACACCGGGGAGCTGTTTTTT.

V and J are TRBV5-1 and TRBJ1-1, with a weak D call TRBD1 (5 bases). Germline assignment: CDR1 SGHRS and CDR2 YFSETQ. The CDR3 runs 15 residues. With 5 bases removed from V and 2 bases from J, the gap between germline ends came to 16 bases. The CDR3 sequence is CASRVAGGTNTEAFF. The CDR3 bases are TGCGCCAGCAGGGTCGCCGGAGGGACTAACACTGAAGCTTTCTTT.

The V call is TRBV7-4, the J call TRBJ1-5, with no clear D. Germline CDR1 reads SGHVT; CDR2 reads SQSDAQ. There are 13 residues in the CDR3. Trimming removed 7 bases from V and 3 bases from J, with 10 bases in between. The CDR3 nucleotides read TGTGCCAGCACCGGCAGCAACAATCAGCCCCAGCATTTT. Residues: CASTGSNNQPQHF.

The genes are TRBV12-3 or TRBV12-4 and TRBJ1-1; D may be TRBD1 (6 bases). This CDR3 comprises 14 residues. Trimming left V 7 bases short and J 1 base short, with 13 bases between. CDR3 DNA sequence: TGTGCCAGCAATCCCGGGACACCGAACACTGAAGCTTTCTTT. Translation: CASNPGTPNTEAFF.

The rearrangement uses TRBV6-1 and TRBJ1-2, with a possible D match to TRBD1 (6 bases). There are 15 residues in the CDR3. Per germline, CDR1 MNHNS and CDR2 SASEGT. Trimming left V 2 bases short and J 2 bases short, with 12 bases between. The CDR3 region is CASSEQRGGNYGYTF. The CDR3, as DNA: TGTGCCAGCAGTGAACAGAGGGGGGGGAACTATGGCTACACCTTC.

The chain uses TRBV4-1 and TRBJ1-4, with D maybe TRBD1 (6 bases). Trimming removed 2 bases from V and 8 bases from J, with 15 bases in between. CDR3 length: 15 residues. Germline CDR1 reads MGHRA; CDR2 reads YSYEKL. CDR3 residues: CASSQTTGRGEKLFF. DNA of the CDR3: TGCGCCAGCAGCCAAACCACAGGGAGGGGGGAAAAACTGTTTTTT.

As to this clonotype: This may arise from a read error, as a much more abundant clone is one base away. The chain is built from TRBV27 and TRBJ2-4; 9 positions match TRBD1. Germline CDR1 is MNHEY and CDR2 is SMNVEV (reference sequence). V dropped 6 bases and J dropped 3; count of bases not matched to a gene: 3. The CDR3 loop spans 14 amino acids. In DNA, the CDR3 is TGTGCCAGCAGGCCGGGACAGGGCAAAAACATTCAGTACTTC. Protein product: CASRPGQGKNIQYF.